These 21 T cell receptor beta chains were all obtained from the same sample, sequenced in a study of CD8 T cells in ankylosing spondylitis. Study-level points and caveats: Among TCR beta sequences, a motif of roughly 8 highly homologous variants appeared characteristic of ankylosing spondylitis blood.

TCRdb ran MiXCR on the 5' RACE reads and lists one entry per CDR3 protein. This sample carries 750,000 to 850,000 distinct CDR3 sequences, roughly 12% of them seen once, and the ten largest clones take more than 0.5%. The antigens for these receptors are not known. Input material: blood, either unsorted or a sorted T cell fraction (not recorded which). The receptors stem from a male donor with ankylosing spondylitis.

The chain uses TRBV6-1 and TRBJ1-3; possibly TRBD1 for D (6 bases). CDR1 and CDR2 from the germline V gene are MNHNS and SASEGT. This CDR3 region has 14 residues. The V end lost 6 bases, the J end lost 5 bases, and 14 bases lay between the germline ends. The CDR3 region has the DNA TGTGCCAGCAGACCCGGACAGTCTAGAAACACCATATATTTT. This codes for CASRPGQSRNTIYF.

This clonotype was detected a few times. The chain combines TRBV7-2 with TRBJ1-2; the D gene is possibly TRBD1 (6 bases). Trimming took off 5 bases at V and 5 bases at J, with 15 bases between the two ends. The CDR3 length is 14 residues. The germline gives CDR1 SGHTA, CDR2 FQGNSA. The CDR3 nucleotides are TGTGCCAGCAGCCTGATTACAGGGAATTATGGCTACACCTTC. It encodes CASSLITGNYGYTF.

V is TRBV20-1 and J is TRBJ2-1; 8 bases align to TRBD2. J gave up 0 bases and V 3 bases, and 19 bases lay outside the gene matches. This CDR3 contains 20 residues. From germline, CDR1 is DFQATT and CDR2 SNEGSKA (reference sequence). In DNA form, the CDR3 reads TGCAGTGCTAGGCCTCCCGCTGGGGTAGCGGGGATTAGCTCCTACAATGAGCAGTTCTTC. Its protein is CSARPPAGVAGISSYNEQFF.

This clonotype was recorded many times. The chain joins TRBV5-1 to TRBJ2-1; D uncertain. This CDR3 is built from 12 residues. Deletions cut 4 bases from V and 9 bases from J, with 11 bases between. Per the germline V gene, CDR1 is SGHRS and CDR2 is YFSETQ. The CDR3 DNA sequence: TGCGCCAGCAGCCGTAGTTGGAGTGAGCAGTTCTTC. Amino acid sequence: CASSRSWSEQFF.

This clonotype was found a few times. CDR3 protein: CASTSPWGRDGAEAFF. CDR3 coding DNA: TGTGCCAGCACCTCACCCTGGGGGAGGGATGGAGCTGAAGCTTTCTTT. This rearrangement joins TRBV12-3 or TRBV12-4 to TRBJ1-1; tentatively, D is TRBD1 (5 bases). Trimming shortened V by 7 bases and J by 6 bases, and 24 bases separated the two germline ends. CDR3 size: 16 residues.

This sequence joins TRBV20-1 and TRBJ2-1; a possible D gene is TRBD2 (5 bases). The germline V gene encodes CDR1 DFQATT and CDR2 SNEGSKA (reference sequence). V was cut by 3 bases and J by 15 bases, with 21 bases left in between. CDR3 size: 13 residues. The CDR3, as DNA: TGCAGTGCTAGGATGGAGGCACGCCCGGGCACGTTCTTC. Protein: CSARMEARPGTFF.

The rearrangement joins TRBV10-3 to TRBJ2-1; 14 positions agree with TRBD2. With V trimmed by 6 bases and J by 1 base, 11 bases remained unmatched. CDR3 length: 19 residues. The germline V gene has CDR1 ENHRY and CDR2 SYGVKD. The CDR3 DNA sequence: TGTGCCATCAGCGGGACTAGCGGGAGCTTTTCTCAATCCTACAATGAGCAGTTCTTC. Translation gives CAISGTSGSFSQSYNEQFF.

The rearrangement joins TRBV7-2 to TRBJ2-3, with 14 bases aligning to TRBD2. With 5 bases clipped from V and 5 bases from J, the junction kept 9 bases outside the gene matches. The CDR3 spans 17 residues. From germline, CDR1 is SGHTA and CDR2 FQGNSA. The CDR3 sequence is CASSDRGTSGSIDTQYF. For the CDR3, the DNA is TGTGCCAGCAGCGACCGAGGGACTAGCGGGAGTATAGATACGCAGTATTTT.

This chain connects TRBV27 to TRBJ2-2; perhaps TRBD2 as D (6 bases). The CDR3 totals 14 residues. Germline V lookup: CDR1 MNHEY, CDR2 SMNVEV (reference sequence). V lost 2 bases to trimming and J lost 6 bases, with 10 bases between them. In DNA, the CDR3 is TGTGCCAGCAGTTTAAGGGGCGGGGCCGGGGAGCTGTTTTTT. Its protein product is CASSLRGGAGELFF.

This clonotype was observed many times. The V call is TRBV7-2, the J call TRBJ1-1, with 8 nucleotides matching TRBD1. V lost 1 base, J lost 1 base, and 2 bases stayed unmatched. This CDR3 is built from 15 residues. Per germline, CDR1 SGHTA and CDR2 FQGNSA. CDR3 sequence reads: CASSLVGTGNTEAFF. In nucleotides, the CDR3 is TGTGCCAGCAGCTTAGTTGGGACAGGGAACACTGAAGCTTTCTTT.

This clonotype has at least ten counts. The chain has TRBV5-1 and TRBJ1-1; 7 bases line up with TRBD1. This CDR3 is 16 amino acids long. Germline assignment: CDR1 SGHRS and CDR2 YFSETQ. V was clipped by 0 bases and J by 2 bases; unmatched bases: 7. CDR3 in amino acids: CASSLVRGLPNTEAFF. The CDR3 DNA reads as TGCGCCAGCAGCTTGGTTAGGGGGCTACCTAACACTGAAGCTTTCTTT. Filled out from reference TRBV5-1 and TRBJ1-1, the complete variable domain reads KAGVTQTPRYLIKTRGQQVTLSCSPISGHRSVSWYQQTPGQGLQFLFEYFSETQRNKGNFPGRFSGRQFSNSRSEMNVSTLELGDSALYLCASSLVRGLPNTEAFFGQGTRLTVV.

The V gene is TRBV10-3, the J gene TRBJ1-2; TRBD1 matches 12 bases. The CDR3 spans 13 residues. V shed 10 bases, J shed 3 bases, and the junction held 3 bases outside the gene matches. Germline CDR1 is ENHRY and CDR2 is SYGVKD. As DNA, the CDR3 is TGTGCCAGCGGGACAGGGGGCGACTATGGCTACACCTTC. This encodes CASGTGGDYGYTF.

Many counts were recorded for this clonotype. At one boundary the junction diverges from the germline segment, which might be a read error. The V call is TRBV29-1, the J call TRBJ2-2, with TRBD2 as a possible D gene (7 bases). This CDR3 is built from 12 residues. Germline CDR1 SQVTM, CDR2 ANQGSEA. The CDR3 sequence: CGGGRGTGELFF. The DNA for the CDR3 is TGTGGCGGGGGCAGGGGCACCGGGGAGCTGTTTTTT.

The CDR3 here is CASSYRPGLAVSSYNEQFF. The CDR3 DNA reads as TGTGCCAGCAGCTATCGACCGGGACTAGCGGTGAGCTCCTACAATGAGCAGTTCTTC. V gene TRBV7-3 combines with J gene TRBJ2-1; 11 bases agree with TRBD2. Per the germline V gene, CDR1 is SGHTA and CDR2 is FQGTGA. The V and J ends lost 4 bases and 0 bases, in that order; junction bases with no gene match: 11. CDR3 length: 19 residues.

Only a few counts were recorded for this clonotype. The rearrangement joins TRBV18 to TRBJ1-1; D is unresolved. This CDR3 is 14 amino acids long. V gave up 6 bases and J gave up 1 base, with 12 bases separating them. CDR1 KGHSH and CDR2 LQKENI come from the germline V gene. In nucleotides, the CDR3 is TGTGCCAGCTCGCCATCCTCCTCGAACACTGAAGCTTTCTTT. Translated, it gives CASSPSSSNTEAFF. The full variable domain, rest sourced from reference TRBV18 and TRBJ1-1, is NAGVMQNPRHLVRRRGQEARLRCSPMKGHSHVYWYRQLPEEGLKFMVYLQKENIIDESGMPKERFSAEFPKEGPSILRIQQVVRGDSAAYFCASSPSSSNTEAFFGQGTRLTVV.

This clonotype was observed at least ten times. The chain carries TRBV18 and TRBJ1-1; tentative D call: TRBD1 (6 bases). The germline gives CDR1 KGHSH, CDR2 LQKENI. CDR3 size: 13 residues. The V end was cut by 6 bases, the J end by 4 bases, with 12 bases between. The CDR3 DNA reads TGTGCCAGCTCTCAACAGGGAGTCACTGAAGCTTTCTTT. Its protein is CASSQQGVTEAFF.

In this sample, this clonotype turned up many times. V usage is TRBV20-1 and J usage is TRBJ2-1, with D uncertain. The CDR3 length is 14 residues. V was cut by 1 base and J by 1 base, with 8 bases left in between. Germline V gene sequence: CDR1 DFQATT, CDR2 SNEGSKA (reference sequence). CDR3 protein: CSARGTFSYNEQFF. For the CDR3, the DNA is TGCAGTGCTAGAGGAACATTTTCCTACAATGAGCAGTTCTTC.

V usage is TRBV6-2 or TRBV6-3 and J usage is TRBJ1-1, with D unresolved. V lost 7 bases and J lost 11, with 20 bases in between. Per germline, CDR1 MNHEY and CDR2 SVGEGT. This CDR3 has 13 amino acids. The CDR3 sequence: CASTQTSRVLAFF. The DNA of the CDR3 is TGTGCCAGCACCCAGACTTCGAGGGTCTTGGCTTTCTTT.

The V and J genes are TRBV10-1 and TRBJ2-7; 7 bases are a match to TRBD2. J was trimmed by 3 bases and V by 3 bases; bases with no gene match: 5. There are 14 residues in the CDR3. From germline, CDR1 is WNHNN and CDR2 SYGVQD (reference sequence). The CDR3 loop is CASSDHPSGYEQYF. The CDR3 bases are TGCGCCAGCAGTGATCATCCTAGCGGCTACGAGCAGTACTTC.

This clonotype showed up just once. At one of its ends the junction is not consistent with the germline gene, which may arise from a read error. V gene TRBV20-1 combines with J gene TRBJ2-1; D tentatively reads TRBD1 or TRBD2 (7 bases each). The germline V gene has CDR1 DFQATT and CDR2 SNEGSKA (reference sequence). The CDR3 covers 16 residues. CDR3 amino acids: CCARGRQGGAYNEQFF. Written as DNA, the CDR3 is TGCTGTGCTAGAGGACGGCAGGGGGGGGCCTACAATGAGCAGTTCTTC.

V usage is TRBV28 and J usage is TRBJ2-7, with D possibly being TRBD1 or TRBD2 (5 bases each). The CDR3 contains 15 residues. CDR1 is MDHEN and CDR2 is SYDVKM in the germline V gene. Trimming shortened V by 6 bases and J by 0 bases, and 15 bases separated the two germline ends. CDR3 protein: CASSSTGTGSYEQYF. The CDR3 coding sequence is TGTGCCAGCAGCTCCACCGGGACGGGCTCCTACGAGCAGTACTTC.